Included here is one T cell receptor beta chain sequence, with context. Its antigen is as yet unknown. The data derive from a study of OX40 agonist ivuxolimab in advanced cancers. Study details: The study enrolled dose-escalation patients with hepatocellular carcinoma, melanoma, renal cell or head and neck cancer. Three dose-escalation patients had partial responses: one with hepatocellular carcinoma and two with cutaneous melanoma.

Overall study findings and caveats: Partial responders treated at 0.1-3.0 mg/kg exhibited clonal expansion among the lowest measured. The average count of expanded clones was higher among CD8+ T cells than among CD4+.

CDR1 is SGHVS and CDR2 is FQNEAQ in the germline V gene. V was pared by 1 base and J by 6 bases, with 3 bases of the junction left unmatched. CDR3 length: 15 amino acids. Profiled with immunoSEQ multiplex PCR; TCRdb holds only in-frame clones, not every one. The sample holds under 40,000 clones, around three quarters seen once. The V gene is TRBV7-8, the J gene TRBJ1-5; 10 bases are shared with TRBD1. The sequencing used CD4+ or CD8+ T cells sorted from blood, collected in a trial of the OX40 agonist ivuxolimab. The clonotype originates from an adult with an advanced solid tumor such as melanoma, head and neck, liver or kidney cancer. CDR3 loop: CASSLETGGGQPQHF. CDR3 coding DNA: TGTGCCAGCAGCTTAGAGACAGGGGGCGGTCAGCCCCAGCATTTT.